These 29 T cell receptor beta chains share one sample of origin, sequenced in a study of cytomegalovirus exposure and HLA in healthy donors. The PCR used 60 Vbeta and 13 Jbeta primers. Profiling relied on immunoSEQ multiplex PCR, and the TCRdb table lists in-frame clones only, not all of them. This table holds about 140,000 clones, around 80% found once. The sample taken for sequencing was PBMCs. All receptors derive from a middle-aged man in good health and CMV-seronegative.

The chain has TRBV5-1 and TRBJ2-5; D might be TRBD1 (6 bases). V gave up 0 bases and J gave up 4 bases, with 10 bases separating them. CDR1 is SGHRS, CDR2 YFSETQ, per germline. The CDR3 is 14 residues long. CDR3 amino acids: CASSLGQGRETQYF. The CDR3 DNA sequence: TGCGCCAGCAGCTTGGGGCAGGGGCGAGAGACCCAGTACTTC.

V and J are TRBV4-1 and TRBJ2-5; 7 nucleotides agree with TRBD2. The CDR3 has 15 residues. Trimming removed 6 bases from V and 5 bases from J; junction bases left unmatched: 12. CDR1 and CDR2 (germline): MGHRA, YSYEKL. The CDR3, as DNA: TGCGCCAGCAGTCATAACACGGGGGGACCCGAGACCCAGTACTTC. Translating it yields CASSHNTGGPETQYF.

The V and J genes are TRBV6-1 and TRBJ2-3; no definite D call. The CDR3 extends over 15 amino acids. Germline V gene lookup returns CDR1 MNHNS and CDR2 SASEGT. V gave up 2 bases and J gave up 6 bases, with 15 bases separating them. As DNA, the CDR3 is TGTGCCAGCAGTGAAACGGCGGTACTAAGTGATACGCAGTATTTT. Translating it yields CASSETAVLSDTQYF.

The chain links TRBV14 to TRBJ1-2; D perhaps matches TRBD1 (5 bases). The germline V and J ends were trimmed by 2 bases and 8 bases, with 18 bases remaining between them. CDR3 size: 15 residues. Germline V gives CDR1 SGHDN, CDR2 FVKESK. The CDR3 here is CASSQHLGGSDGYTF. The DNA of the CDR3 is TGTGCCAGCAGCCAACACCTCGGGGGGAGCGACGGCTACACCTTC.

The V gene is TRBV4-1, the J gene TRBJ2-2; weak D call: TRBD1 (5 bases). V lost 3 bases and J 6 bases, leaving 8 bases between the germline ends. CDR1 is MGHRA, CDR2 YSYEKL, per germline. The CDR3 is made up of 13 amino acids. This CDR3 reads CASSHQGAGELFF. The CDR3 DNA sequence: TGCGCCAGCAGCCACCAGGGCGCCGGGGAGCTGTTTTTT.

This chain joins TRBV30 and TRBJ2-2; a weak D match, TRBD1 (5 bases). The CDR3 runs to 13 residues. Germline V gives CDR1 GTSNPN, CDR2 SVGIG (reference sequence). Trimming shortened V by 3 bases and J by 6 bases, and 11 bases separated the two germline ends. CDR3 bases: TGTGCCTGGAGGGGGCAGGGTGCCGGGGAGCTGTTTTTT. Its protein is CAWRGQGAGELFF.

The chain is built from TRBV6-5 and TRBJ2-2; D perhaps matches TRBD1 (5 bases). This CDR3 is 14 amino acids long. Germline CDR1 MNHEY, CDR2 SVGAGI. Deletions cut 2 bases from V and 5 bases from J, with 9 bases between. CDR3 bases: TGTGCCAGCAGTTACGACAGTGGGACCGGGGAGCTGTTTTTT. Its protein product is CASSYDSGTGELFF.

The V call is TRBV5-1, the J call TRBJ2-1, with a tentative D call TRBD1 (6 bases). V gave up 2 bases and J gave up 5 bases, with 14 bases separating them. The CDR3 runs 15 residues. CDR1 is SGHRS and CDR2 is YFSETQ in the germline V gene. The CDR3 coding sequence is TGCGCCAGCAGCTTCTACAGGGAACGGAACAATGAGCAGTTCTTC. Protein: CASSFYRERNNEQFF. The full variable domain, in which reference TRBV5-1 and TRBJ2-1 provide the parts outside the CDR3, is KAGVTQTPRYLIKTRGQQVTLSCSPISGHRSVSWYQQTPGQGLQFLFEYFSETQRNKGNFPGRFSGRQFSNSRSEMNVSTLELGDSALYLCASSFYRERNNEQFFGPGTRLTVL.

The CDR3, as DNA: TGTGCCAGCAGTGAATCTAAAGTGGTAAAGGAGAATCAGCCCCAGCATTTT. Translation: CASSESKVVKENQPQHF. The gene calls are TRBV25-1 and TRBJ1-5; D gene unclear. Germline V gene sequence: CDR1 MGHDK, CDR2 SYGVNS. The CDR3 is made up of 17 amino acids. Trimming left V 1 base short and J 4 bases short, with 17 bases between.

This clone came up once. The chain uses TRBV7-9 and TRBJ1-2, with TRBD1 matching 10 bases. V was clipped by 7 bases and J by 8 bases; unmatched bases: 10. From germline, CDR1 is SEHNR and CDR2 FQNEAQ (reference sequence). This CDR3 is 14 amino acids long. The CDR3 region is CASTFPGQGEGYTF. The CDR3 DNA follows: TGTGCCAGCACCTTCCCCGGACAGGGGGAGGGCTACACCTTC.

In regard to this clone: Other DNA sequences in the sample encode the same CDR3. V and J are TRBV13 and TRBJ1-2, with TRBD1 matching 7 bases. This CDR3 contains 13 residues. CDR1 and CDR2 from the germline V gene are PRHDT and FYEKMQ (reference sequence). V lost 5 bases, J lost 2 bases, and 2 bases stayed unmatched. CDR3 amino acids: CASSRTGNYGYTF. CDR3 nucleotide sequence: TGTGCCAGCAGCCGGACAGGAAACTATGGCTACACCTTC.

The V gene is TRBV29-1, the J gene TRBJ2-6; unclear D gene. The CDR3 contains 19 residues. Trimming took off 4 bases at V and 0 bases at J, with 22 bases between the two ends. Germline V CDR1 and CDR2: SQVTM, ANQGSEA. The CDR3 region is CSVAIHGRLAASGANVLTF. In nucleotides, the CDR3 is TGCAGCGTTGCCATACACGGCCGACTCGCGGCCTCTGGGGCCAACGTCCTGACTTTC.

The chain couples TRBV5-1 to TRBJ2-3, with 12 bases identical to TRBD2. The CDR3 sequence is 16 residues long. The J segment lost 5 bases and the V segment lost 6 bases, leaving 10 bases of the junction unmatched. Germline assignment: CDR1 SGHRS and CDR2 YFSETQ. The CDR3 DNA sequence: TGCGCCAGCATGAGACTAGCGGGGGTACTAGGAGATACGCAGTATTTT. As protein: CASMRLAGVLGDTQYF.

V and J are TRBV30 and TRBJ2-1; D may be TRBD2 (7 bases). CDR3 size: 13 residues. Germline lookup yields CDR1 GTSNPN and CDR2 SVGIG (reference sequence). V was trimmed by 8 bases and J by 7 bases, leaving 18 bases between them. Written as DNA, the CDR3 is TGTGCCCGATTGGGAGGGGGGGGTAATGAGCAGTTCTTC. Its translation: CARLGGGGNEQFF.

CDR3 nucleotides: TGTGCCAGCAGTCGGGACTTGGGAAACACCATATATTTT. Amino acids: CASSRDLGNTIYF. The V gene is TRBV27, the J gene TRBJ1-3, with a weak D call TRBD1 (5 bases). The CDR3 runs to 13 residues. V was cut by 5 bases and J by 4 bases, with 9 bases left in between. The germline V gene has CDR1 MNHEY and CDR2 SMNVEV (reference sequence).

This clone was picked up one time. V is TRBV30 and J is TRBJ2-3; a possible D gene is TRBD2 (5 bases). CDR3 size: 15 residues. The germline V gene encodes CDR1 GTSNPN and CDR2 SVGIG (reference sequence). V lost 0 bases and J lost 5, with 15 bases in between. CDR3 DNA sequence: TGTGCCTGGAGTGTACGGGGATCAGGAAAAGATACGCAGTATTTT. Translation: CAWSVRGSGKDTQYF.

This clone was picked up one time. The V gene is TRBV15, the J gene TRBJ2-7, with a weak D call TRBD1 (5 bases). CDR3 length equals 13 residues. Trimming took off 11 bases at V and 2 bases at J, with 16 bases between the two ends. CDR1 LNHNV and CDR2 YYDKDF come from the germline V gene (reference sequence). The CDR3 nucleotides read TGTGCCCCGAAGACAGTCTTGGCCTACGAGCAGTACTTC. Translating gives CAPKTVLAYEQYF.

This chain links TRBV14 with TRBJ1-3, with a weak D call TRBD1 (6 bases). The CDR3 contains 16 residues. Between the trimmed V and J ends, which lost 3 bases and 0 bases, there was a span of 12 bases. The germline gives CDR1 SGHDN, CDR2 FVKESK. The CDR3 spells CASSHGGPFSGNTIYF. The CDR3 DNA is TGTGCCAGCAGCCATGGGGGCCCGTTCTCTGGAAACACCATATATTTT.

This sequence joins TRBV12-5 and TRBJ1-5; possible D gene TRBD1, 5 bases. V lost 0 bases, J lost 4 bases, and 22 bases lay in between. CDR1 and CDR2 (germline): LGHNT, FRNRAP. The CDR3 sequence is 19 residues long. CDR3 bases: TGTGCTAGTGGTTTGGTTGGTACCGGTATGTACAGGTTTAATCAGCCCCAGCATTTT. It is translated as CASGLVGTGMYRFNQPQHF.

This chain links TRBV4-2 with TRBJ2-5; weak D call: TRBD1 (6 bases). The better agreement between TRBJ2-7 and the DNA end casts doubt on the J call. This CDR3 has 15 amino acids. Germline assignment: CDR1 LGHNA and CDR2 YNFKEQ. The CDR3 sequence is CASSQGQESSYEQYF. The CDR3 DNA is TGTGCCAGCAGCCAAGGACAGGAAAGCTCCTACGAGCAGTACTTC.

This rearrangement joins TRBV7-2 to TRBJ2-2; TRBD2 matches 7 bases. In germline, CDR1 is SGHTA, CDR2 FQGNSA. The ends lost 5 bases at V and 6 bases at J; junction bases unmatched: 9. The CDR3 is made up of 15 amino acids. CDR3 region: CASSISGGKPGELFF. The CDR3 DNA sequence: TGTGCCAGCAGCATATCCGGGGGGAAGCCCGGGGAGCTGTTTTTT.

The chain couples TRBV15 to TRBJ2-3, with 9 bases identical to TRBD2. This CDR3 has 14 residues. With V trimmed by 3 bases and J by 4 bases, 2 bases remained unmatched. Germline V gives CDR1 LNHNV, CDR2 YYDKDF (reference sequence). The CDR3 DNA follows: TGTGCCACCAGCAGGGGACTAGCCGCAGATACGCAGTATTTT. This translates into CATSRGLAADTQYF.

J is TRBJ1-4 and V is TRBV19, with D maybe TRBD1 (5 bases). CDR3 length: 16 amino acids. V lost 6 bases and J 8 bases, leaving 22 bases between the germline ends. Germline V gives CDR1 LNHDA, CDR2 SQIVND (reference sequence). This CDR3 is CASSPQEGAELEKLFF. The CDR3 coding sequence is TGTGCCAGTAGCCCCCAGGAAGGGGCGGAGCTGGAAAAACTGTTTTTT.

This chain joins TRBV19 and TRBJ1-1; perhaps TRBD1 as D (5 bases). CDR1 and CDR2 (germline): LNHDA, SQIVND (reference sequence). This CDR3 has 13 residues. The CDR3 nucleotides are TGTGTCGGGGGAGGCTTCCAGAACACTGAAGCTTTCTTT. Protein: CVGGGFQNTEAFF.

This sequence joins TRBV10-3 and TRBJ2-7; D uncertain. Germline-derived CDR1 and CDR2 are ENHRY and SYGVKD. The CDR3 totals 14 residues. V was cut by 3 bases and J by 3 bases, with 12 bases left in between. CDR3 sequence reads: CAISENSRFYEQYF. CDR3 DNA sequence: TGTGCCATCAGTGAAAACAGCCGTTTCTACGAGCAGTACTTC.

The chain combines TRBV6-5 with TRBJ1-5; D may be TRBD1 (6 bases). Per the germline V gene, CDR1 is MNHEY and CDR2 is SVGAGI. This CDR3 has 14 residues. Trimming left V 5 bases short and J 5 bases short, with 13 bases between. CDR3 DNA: TGTGCCAGCAGTATATCGACAGGTCATCAGCCCCAGCATTTT. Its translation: CASSISTGHQPQHF.

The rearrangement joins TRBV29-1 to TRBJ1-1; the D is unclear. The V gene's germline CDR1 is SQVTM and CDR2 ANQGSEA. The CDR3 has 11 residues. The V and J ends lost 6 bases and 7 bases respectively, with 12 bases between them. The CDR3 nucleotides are TGCAGCGTCTCAACCCGCAGTGAAGCTTTCTTT. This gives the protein CSVSTRSEAFF.

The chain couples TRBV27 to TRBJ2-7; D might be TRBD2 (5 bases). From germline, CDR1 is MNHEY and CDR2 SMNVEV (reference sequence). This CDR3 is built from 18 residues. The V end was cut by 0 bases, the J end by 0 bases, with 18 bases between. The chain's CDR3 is CASSLSASLVNPSYEQYF. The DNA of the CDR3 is TGTGCCAGCAGTTTATCCGCGTCACTAGTTAACCCCTCCTACGAGCAGTACTTC.

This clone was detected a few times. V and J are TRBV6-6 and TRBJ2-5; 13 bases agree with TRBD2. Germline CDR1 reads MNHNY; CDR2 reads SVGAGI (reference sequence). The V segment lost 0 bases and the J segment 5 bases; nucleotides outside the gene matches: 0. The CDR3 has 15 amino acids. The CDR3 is CASSYSTSGGETQYF. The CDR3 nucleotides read TGTGCCAGCAGTTACTCGACTAGCGGGGGGGAGACCCAGTACTTC.